The source of this TCR beta chain is a study of blood T cell repertoires in COVID-19. This clone has more than one count but fewer than ten. The CDR3 is 14 residues long. The ends lost 2 bases at V and 5 bases at J; junction bases unmatched: 4. The germline V gene encodes CDR1 SNHLY and CDR2 FYNNEI. Measured with immunoSEQ multiplex PCR; TCRdb has only the in-frame clones, and not every one. The repertoire holds under 250,000 clones, with about 83% as singletons. This sequence was found in a man aged 45-65 years with active or convalescent COVID-19. Sequences were obtained from peripheral blood. The J gene is TRBJ2-5, the V gene TRBV2, with 8 bases lining up with TRBD1. The DNA for the CDR3 is TGTGCCAGCAGTGAATCTTGGACAGGGGAGACCCAGTACTTC. Its translation: CASSESWTGETQYF.